The T cell receptor (beta chain) under discussion was sequenced for a study of blood T cell repertoires in COVID-19. Study at large: COVID-19 samples, acute and convalescent, were from the United States, Italy and Spain.

Per the authors' pipeline: Reference gene primers were amplified, and this amplification served to estimate nucleated cell counts. Data came from immunoSEQ multiplex PCR; TCRdb stores just in-frame clones and leaves some out. The V and J calls and clone size were taken over from that table, and D and trimming were inferred from the DNA. The sample comprises roughly 120,000 clones, 90% of which are singletons, and around 3.8% rests with the top ten. Germline assignment: CDR1 SGHTA and CDR2 FQGNSA. The CDR3 consists of 15 residues. Trimming left V 5 bases short and J 11 bases short, with 19 bases between.

The receptor was isolated from a man in his fifties with active COVID-19. Sequenced: peripheral blood. The V gene is TRBV7-2, the J gene TRBJ1-6; tentative D call: TRBD1 (6 bases). CDR3 coding DNA: TGTGCCAGCAGCCCCACGGGGGGGCGCTGGGCACCCCTCCACTTT. Protein: CASSPTGGRWAPLHF.